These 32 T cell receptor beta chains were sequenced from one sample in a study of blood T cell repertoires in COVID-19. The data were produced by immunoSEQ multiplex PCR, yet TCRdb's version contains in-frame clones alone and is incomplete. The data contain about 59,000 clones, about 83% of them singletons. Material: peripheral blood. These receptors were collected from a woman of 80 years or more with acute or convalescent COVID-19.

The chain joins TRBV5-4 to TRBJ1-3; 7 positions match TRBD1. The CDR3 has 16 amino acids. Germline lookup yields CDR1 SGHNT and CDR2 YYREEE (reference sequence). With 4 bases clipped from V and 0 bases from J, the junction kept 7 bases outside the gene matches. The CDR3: CASSRSTGASGNTIYF. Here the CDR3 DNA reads TGTGCCAGCAGCCGATCCACAGGGGCCTCTGGAAACACCATATATTTT.

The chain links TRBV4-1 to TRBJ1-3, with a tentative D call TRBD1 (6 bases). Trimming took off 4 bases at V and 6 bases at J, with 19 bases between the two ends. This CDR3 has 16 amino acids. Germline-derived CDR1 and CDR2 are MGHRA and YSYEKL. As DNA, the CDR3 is TGCGCCAGCAGCCGAGAATACAGGGCCTTGTTAAACACCATATATTTT. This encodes CASSREYRALLNTIYF.

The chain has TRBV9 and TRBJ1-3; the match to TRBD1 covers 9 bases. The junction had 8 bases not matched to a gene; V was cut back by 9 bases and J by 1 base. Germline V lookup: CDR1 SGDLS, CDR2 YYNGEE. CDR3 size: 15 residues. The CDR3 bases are TGTGCCACCCCGAAACAGGGGGCTTCTGGAAACACCATATATTTT. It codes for CATPKQGASGNTIYF.

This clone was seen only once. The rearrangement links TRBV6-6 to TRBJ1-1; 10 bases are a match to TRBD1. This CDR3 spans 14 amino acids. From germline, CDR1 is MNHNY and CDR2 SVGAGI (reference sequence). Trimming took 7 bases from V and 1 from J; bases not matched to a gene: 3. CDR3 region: CASTRTGGNTEAFF. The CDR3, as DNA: TGTGCCAGCACCAGGACAGGGGGGAACACTGAAGCTTTCTTT.

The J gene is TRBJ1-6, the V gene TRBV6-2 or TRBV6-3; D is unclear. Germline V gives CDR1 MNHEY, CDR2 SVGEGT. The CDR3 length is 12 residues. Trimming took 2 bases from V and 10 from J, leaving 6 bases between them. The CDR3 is CASSYPGSPLHF. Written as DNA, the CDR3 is TGTGCCAGCAGTTACCCGGGATCACCCCTCCACTTT.

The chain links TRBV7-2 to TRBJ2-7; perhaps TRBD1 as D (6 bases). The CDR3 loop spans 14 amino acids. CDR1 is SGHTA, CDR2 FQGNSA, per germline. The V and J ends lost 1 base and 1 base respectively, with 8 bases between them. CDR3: CASSLGDTSYEQYF. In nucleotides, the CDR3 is TGTGCCAGCAGCTTAGGGGACACATCCTACGAGCAGTACTTC.

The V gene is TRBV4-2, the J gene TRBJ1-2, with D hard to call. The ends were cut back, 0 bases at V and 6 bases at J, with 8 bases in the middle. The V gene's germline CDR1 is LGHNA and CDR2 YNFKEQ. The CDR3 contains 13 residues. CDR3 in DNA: TGTGCCAGCAGCCAAGATCCCCTTGATGGCTACACCTTC. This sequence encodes CASSQDPLDGYTF.

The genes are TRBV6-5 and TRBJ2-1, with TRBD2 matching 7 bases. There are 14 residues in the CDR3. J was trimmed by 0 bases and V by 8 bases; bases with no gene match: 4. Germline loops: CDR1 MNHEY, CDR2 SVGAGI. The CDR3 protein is CASRLADSYNEQFF. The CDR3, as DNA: TGTGCCAGCCGACTAGCAGACTCCTACAATGAGCAGTTCTTC.

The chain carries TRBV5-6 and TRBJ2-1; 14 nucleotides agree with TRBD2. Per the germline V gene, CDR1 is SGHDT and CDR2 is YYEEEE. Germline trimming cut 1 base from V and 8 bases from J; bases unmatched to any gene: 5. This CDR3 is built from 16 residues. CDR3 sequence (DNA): TGTGCCAGCAGCTTGTTGGGACTAGCGGGAGATGATGAGCAGTTCTTC. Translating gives CASSLLGLAGDDEQFF.

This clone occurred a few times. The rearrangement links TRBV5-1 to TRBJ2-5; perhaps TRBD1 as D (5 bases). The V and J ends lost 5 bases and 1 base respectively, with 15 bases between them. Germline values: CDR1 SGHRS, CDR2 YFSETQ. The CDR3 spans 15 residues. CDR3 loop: CASSVSKGAQETQYF. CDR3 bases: TGCGCCAGCAGTGTGTCGAAAGGGGCCCAAGAGACCCAGTACTTC.

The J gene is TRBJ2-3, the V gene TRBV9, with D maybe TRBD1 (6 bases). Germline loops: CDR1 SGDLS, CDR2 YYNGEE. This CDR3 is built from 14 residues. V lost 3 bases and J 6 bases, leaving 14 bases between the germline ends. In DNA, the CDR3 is TGTGCCAGCAGCGACAGGGCCGATGTGGATACGCAGTATTTT. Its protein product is CASSDRADVDTQYF. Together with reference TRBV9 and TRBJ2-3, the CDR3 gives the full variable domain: DSGVTQTPKHLITATGQRVTLRCSPRSGDLSVYWYQQSLDQGLQFLIQYYNGEERAKGNILERFSAQQFPDLHSELNLSSLELGDSALYFCASSDRADVDTQYFGPGTRLTVL.

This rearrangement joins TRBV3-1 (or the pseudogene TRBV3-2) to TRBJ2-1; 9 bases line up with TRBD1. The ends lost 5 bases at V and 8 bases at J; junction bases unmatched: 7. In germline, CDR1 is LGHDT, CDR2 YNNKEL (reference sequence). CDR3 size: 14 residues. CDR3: CASSYRDRDHEQFF. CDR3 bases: TGTGCCAGCAGCTACAGGGACAGGGACCATGAGCAGTTCTTC.

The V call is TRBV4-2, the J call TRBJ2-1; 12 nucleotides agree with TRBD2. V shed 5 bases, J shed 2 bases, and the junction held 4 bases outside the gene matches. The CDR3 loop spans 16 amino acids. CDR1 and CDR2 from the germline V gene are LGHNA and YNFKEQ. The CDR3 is CASSLTSGGTYNEQFF. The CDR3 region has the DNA TGTGCCAGCAGCTTGACTAGCGGGGGAACCTACAATGAGCAGTTCTTC.

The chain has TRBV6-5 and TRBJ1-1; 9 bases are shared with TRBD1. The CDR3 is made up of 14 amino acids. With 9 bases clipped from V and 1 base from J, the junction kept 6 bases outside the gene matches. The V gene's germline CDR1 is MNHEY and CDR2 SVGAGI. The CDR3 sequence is CASRQGDRNTEAFF. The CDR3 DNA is TGTGCCAGTCGACAGGGGGACCGGAACACTGAAGCTTTCTTT.

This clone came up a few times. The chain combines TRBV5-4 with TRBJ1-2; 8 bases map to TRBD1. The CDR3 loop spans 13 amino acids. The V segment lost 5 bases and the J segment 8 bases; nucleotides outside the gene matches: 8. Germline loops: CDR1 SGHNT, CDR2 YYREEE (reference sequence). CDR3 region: CASRSDREDGYTF. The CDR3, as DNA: TGTGCCAGCAGGTCGGACAGGGAGGACGGCTACACCTTC.

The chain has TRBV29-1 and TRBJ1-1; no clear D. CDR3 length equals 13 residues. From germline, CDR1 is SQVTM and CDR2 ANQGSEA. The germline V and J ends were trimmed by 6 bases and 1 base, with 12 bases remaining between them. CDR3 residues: CSVRAAWNTEAFF. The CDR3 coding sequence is TGCAGCGTCCGCGCGGCCTGGAACACTGAAGCTTTCTTT.

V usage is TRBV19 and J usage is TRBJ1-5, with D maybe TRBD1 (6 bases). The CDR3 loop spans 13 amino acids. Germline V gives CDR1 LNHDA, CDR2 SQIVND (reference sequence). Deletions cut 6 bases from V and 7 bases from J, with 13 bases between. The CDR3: CASSVGQLQPQHF. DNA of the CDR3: TGTGCCAGTAGCGTTGGACAGCTCCAGCCCCAGCATTTT.

CDR3 bases: TGTGCCACCAGCAGAGACCTCGGGACAGGGATCGGTCAGCCCCAGCATTTT. Its translation is CATSRDLGTGIGQPQHF. This chain uses TRBV15 with TRBJ1-5; 9 nucleotides match TRBD1. The CDR3 spans 17 residues. The germline CDR1 and CDR2 sequences are LNHNV and YYDKDF (reference sequence). Trimming removed 0 bases from V and 6 bases from J; junction bases left unmatched: 9.

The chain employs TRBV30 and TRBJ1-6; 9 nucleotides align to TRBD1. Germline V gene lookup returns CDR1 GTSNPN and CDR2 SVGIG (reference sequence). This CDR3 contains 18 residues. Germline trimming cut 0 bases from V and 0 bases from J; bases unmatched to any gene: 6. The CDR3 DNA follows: TGTGCCTGGAGTGTACAGGGGGCGCGGAGCTCCTATAATTCACCCCTCCACTTT. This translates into CAWSVQGARSSYNSPLHF.

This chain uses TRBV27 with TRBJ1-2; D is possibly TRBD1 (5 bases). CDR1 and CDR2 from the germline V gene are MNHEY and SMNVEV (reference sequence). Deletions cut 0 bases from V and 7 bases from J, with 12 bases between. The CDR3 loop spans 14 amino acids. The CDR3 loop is CASSLSTRVGGYTF. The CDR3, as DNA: TGTGCCAGCAGTTTATCGACCAGGGTGGGTGGCTACACCTTC.

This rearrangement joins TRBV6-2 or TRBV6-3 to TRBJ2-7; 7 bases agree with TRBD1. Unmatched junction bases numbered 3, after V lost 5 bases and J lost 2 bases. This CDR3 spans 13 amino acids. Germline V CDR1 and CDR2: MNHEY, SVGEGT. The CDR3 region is CASSRGQAYEQYF. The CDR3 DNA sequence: TGTGCCAGCAGTCGAGGACAGGCCTACGAGCAGTACTTC.

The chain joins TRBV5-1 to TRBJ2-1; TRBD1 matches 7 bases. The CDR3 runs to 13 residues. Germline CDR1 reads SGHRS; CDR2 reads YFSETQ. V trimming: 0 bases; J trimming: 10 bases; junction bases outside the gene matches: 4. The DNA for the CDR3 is TGCGCCAGCAGCTTGGGGGGGACAGCAGAGCAGTTCTTC. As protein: CASSLGGTAEQFF.

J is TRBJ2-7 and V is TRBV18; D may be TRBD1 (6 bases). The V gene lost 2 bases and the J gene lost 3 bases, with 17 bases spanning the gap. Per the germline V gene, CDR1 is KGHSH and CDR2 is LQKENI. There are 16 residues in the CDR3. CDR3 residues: CASSPKSSGESYEQYF. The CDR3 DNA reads TGTGCCAGCTCACCAAAATCGTCAGGGGAAAGCTACGAGCAGTACTTC.

CDR3 sequence: CASSLYGTPAYGYTF. In DNA form, the CDR3 reads TGTGCCAGCAGCTTGTACGGGACACCAGCCTATGGCTACACCTTC. This chain links TRBV5-4 with TRBJ1-2; the D gene is possibly TRBD1 (6 bases). With 1 base removed from V and 4 bases from J, the gap between germline ends came to 14 bases. Looked up from germline, CDR1 is SGHNT and CDR2 is YYREEE (reference sequence). The CDR3 extends over 15 amino acids.

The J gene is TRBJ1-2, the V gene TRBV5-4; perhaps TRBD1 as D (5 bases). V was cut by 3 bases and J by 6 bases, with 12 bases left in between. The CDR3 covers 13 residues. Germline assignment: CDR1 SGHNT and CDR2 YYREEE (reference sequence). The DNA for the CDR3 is TGTGCCAGCAGCTCCGCTTGGGGCGATGGCTACACCTTC. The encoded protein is CASSSAWGDGYTF.

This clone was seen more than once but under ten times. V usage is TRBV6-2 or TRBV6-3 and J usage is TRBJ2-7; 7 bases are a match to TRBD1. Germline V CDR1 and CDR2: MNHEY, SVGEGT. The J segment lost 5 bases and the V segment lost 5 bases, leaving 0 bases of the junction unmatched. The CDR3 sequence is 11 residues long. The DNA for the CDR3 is TGTGCCAGCAGTGACAGGGACGAGCAGTACTTC. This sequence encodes CASSDRDEQYF.

The CDR3 protein is CSVKLAGSQRTQYF. The DNA of the CDR3 is TGCAGCGTTAAACTAGCGGGGTCCCAGAGGACCCAGTACTTC. J is TRBJ2-5 and V is TRBV29-1; 10 bases fit TRBD2. CDR1 and CDR2 from the germline V gene are SQVTM and ANQGSEA. The length of the CDR3 is 14 residues. V lost 5 bases and J lost 7; bases outside the gene matches: 10.

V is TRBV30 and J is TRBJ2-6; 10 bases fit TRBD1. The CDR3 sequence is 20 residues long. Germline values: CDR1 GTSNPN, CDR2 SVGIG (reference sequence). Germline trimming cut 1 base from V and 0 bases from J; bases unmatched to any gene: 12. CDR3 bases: TGTGCCTGGAGTGCACCGCGGGACAGGGGAATTCACTCTGGGGCCAACGTCCTGACTTTC. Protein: CAWSAPRDRGIHSGANVLTF.

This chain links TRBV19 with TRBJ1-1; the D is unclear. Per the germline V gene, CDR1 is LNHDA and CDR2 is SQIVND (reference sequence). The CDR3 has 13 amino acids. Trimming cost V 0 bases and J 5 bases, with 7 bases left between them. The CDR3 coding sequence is TGTGCCAGTAGTATAGATCGGGAGACTGAAGCTTTCTTT. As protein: CASSIDRETEAFF.

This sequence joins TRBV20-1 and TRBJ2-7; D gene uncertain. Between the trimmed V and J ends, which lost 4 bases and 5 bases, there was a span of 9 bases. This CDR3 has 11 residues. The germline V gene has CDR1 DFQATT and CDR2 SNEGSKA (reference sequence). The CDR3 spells CSATARNEQYF. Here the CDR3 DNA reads TGCAGTGCTACAGCGAGGAACGAGCAGTACTTC.

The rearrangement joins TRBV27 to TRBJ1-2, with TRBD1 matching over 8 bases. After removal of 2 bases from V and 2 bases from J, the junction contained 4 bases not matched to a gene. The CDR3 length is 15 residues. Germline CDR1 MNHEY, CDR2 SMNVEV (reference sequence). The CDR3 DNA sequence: TGTGCCAGCAGTTTAGCGACAGGGGTCAACTATGGCTACACCTTC. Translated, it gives CASSLATGVNYGYTF.

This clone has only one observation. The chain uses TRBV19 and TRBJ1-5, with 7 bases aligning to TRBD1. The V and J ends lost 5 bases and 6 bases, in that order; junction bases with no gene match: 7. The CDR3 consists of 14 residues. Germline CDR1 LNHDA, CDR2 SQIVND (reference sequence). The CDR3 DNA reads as TGTGCCAGTAGTCCCTGGGACAGACTTCAGCCCCAGCATTTT. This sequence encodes CASSPWDRLQPQHF.